Detailed here is one T cell receptor beta chain. What antigen it recognizes has not been identified. Being one base from a much bigger clone, this may be a read error. The germline V gene gives CDR1 as SGHVS and CDR2 as FQNEAQ. The CDR3 contains 14 residues, cysteine and phenylalanine counted. The DNA shown is the 42-base CDR3, in frame from base 1. The data derive from a study of T cell repertoires in cytomegalovirus infection (dated by TCRdb to the late 2010s). Concerning the study at large: Recently identified HLA-C-restricted CMV epitopes, whose presentation resists viral immunomodulation, were targeted by peptide stimulations together with well-studied HLA-B-restricted epitopes. Donor HLA type was relevant to the analysis, because carriage of CMV infection together with the matching HLA type was indicated by public TCR beta signatures.

The sequencer was an Illumina HiSeq 1500. TCRdb trimmed the raw reads at Q25, called clones with MiXCR and kept productive beta chains. Rows are unified per CDR3 protein, each entry keeping the most common DNA and genes. For this sample the table gives around 900,000 distinct CDR3 sequences, of which around 31% were detected only once. The ten largest make up over 11% of the sample. The meaning of the sample's treatment or condition label: in vitro stimulation with specific CMV peptide epitopes to enrich CMV-specific T cells. Here is what the overall study found, with its caveats: The ex vivo response was dominated by HLA-C-restricted CMV-specific TCR beta clonotypes, which also provided the single most frequent clonotype in two of eight donors. Carriers of CMV infection plus the relevant HLA type were discriminated by the cumulative frequency of public TCR beta family members in the study cohort and in an independent approximately 360-donor cohort.

Sequences were derived from cultured CD8+ T cells from PBMCs, sampled from culture after CMV antigen stimulation. The source is a human donor in good health (CMV status not recorded). Some clones in this sample may be carry-over from other donors' samples. The chain is encoded by TRBV7-8 joined to TRBJ2-2; a stretch of 9 junction bases matches TRBD1. The CDR3 sequence is CASRDRANTRELFF. The bases are TGTGCCAGCCGGGACAGGGCCAACACCAGGGAGCTGTTTTTT.